These T cell receptor beta chains were read from a single sample in a study of CD8+CD57+ T cells in acquired aplastic anemia. TCRdb re-analysed the reads in MiXCR, keeping a single row per CDR3 protein. The table includes around 500,000 distinct CDR3 sequences, less than 35% detected once. Sequenced input: sorted CD4+, CD8+, or CD8+CD57+ T cells (not recorded which) from PBMCs. Source of these receptors: a human donor with aplastic anemia. The CDR3 runs from the conserved cysteine through the conserved F or W. A D gene is named only where the DNA matches it firmly. Clone size is given for some rows only: seen once, a few or many times, or a class if the clone is expanded.

d_call	clone_size	v_call	j_call	cdr3_nt	cdr3_aa
NA	NA	TRBV20-1	TRBJ1-3	TGCAGTGCTAGTAGGGGCATCTCGGTAGACACCATATATTTT	CSASRGISVDTIYF
TRBD2	NA	TRBV9	TRBJ2-2	TGTGCCAGCAGCGTGTTGAGCCTGACTAGCGGGAACACCGGGGAGCTGTTTTTT	CASSVLSLTSGNTGELFF
TRBD1	few	TRBV29-1	TRBJ2-2	TGCAGCGTTGGGGGCAGGGGGCTTAAAACCGGGGAGCTGTTTTTT	CSVGGRGLKTGELFF
NA	many	TRBV15	TRBJ1-4	TGTGCCACCAGCGTGTATCCTGGCACTAATGAAAAACTGTTTTTT	CATSVYPGTNEKLFF
TRBD1	many	TRBV29-1	TRBJ1-3	TGCAGCGTTGGTGCGGACAGGGGAAACACCATATATTTT	CSVGADRGNTIYF
NA	few	TRBV25-1	TRBJ1-2	TGTGCCAGCAGTATAGGACCCATAACCTCTGGCTACACCTTC	CASSIGPITSGYTF
TRBD2	many	TRBV20-1	TRBJ2-3	TGCAGTGCCCAAGGGAGGGGAGGGGTTAGATATACGCAGTATTTT	CSAQGRGGVRYTQYF
TRBD1	NA	TRBV24-1	TRBJ2-7	TGTGCCACCAGTGATACATCCGGGACAGGGGACGAGCAGTACTTC	CATSDTSGTGDEQYF
NA	once	TRBV19	TRBJ1-1	TGTGCCAGTAGTATCCCCCTCGTGCGGGGAACTGAAGCTTTCTTT	CASSIPLVRGTEAFF
NA	many	TRBV25-1	TRBJ1-2	TGTGCCAGCAGTGAATACAACTATGGCTACACCTTC	CASSEYNYGYTF
NA	NA	TRBV19	TRBJ2-3	TGTGCCAGTAGCGTCGGGACTTCCGCCACAGATACGCAGTATTTT	CASSVGTSATDTQYF
TRBD1	NA	TRBV29-1	TRBJ2-7	TGCAGCGTTGACAAACCGGGACAGGGGGTTTACGAGCAGTACTTC	CSVDKPGQGVYEQYF
TRBD1	NA	TRBV20-1	TRBJ2-1	TGCAGTGCCAAAGGGACAGGGGGCAATGAGCAGTTCTTC	CSAKGTGGNEQFF
NA	NA	TRBV5-1	TRBJ2-3	TGCGCCAGCAGCTTTATGGCCAGGGGACCGGCAGATACGCAGTATTTT	CASSFMARGPADTQYF
TRBD1	many	TRBV4-3	TRBJ1-2	TGCGCCAGCAGCCGTACGGACAGGGGGGACTATGGCTACACCTTC	CASSRTDRGDYGYTF
NA	many	TRBV7-6	TRBJ1-1	TGTGCCAGCAGCTTAACAGAGAACACTGAAGCTTTCTTT	CASSLTENTEAFF
NA	many	TRBV15	TRBJ1-1	TGTGCCACCAGCAGAGATAGGAAAAACACTGAAGCTTTCTTT	CATSRDRKNTEAFF
NA	few	TRBV5-6	TRBJ2-5	TGTGCCAGCAGCGTGGCGGTCTTACAAGAGACCCAGTACTTC	CASSVAVLQETQYF
TRBD2	many	TRBV5-1	TRBJ2-3	TGTGCCAGCAGCTTAGTGGGCGGGAGGGCAGATACGCAGTATTTT	CASSLVGGRADTQYF
TRBD1	many	TRBV10-2	TRBJ2-6	TGCGCCAGCAGCCTCCAGGGGGCGCCGGCTGGGGCCAACGTCCTGACTTTC	CASSLQGAPAGANVLTF
NA	NA	TRBV6-5	TRBJ1-4	TGTGCCAGCAGTTACTCATTCACGCAGGGCACTGAAAAACTGTTTTTT	CASSYSFTQGTEKLFF
NA	many	TRBV19	TRBJ2-7	TGTGCCAGTAGCACCACCTCAAGGTCAGGCTACGAGCAGTACTTC	CASSTTSRSGYEQYF
TRBD2	few	TRBV29-1	TRBJ2-7	TGCAGCGTTGTTGCAGTGCCCCAGGGACTACAAACCTACGAGCAGTACTTC	CSVVAVPQGLQTYEQYF
TRBD1	NA	TRBV12-3/TRBV12-4	TRBJ1-2	TGTGCCAGCACCCGGACAGGGGGCTACACCTTC	CASTRTGGYTF
TRBD1	NA	TRBV25-1	TRBJ1-1	TGTGCCAGCAGTGAATATGGGACAGGCGATCCGGGACAGTGGACTGAAGCTTTCTTT	CASSEYGTGDPGQWTEAFF
TRBD2	NA	TRBV2	TRBJ2-3	TGTGCCAGCAGTTTACTAGCGGGAGTCACAGATACGCAGTATTTT	CASSLLAGVTDTQYF
NA	many	TRBV7-2	TRBJ2-2	TGTGCCAGCAGCTTAGAGAGCGTAACGAACACCGGGGAGCTGTTTTTT	CASSLESVTNTGELFF
TRBD1	many	TRBV9	TRBJ2-3	TGTGCCAGCAGCTTCGGACAGGGCGCTACCACAGATACGCAGTATTTT	CASSFGQGATTDTQYF
NA	few	TRBV9	TRBJ1-1	TGTGCCAGCAGCGTAGACAGTCTAATGAACACTGAAGCTTTCTTT	CASSVDSLMNTEAFF
NA	many	TRBV20-1	TRBJ1-6	TGCAGTGCTCCCCCTGCCGGGGCTGGCTACTCACCCCTCCACTTT	CSAPPAGAGYSPLHF
NA	many	TRBV7-6	TRBJ2-1	TGTGCCAGCAGCTTTGATCGGGGGGAGCAGTTCTTC	CASSFDRGEQFF
NA	many	TRBV5-1	TRBJ1-6	TGCGCCAACCGAGAACAGGAAACGCGTGATTCACCCCTCCACTTT	CANREQETRDSPLHF
NA	few	TRBV2	TRBJ2-7	TGTGCCAGCAGTTTCCAGACCCAGAACTCCTACGAGCAGTACTTC	CASSFQTQNSYEQYF
NA	NA	TRBV7-3	TRBJ2-3	TGTGCCAGCAGCCCAGCGAGCACAGATACGCAGTATTTT	CASSPASTDTQYF
NA	NA	TRBV24-1	TRBJ1-5	TGTGCCACCAACGGGGGAAGCAATCAGCCCCAGCATTTT	CATNGGSNQPQHF
TRBD1	many	TRBV20-1	TRBJ1-1	TGCAGTGCCCACGGACAGGGAGAAACTGAAGCTTTCTTT	CSAHGQGETEAFF
TRBD1	NA	TRBV25-1	TRBJ1-2	TGTGCCAGCAGTGACCAGACAGGGGGCAACTATGGCTACACCTTC	CASSDQTGGNYGYTF
NA	many	TRBV7-9	TRBJ1-2	TGTGCCAGCAGCCCCTACTTTGATGGCTACACCTTC	CASSPYFDGYTF
NA	many	TRBV2	TRBJ1-5	TGTGCCAGCAGTGAAGGGCAGAATCAGCCCCAGCATTTT	CASSEGQNQPQHF
NA	NA	TRBV5-1	TRBJ2-3	TGCGCCAGCATCATACCAGGGACAGATACGCAGTATTTT	CASIIPGTDTQYF
NA	many	TRBV24-1	TRBJ2-1	TGTGCCACCAGCACCACCTACAATGAGCAGTTCTTC	CATSTTYNEQFF
NA	few	TRBV20-1	TRBJ2-4	TGCAGTGCTAGAGACCGGTTAGCCAAAAACATTCAGTACTTC	CSARDRLAKNIQYF
TRBD1	few	TRBV7-6	TRBJ1-6	TGTGCCAGCAGCTTAGAGGCCCGGGACAGGGGCAGCTCCTATAATTCACCCCTCCACTTT	CASSLEARDRGSSYNSPLHF
NA	many	TRBV29-1	TRBJ1-2	TGCAGCGTTGACGGCCAGGGAAGGGGCTACACCTTC	CSVDGQGRGYTF
NA	many	TRBV25-1	TRBJ2-7	TGTGCCAGCAGTTTCTCCGGGACACCCTACGAGCAGTACTTC	CASSFSGTPYEQYF
NA	many	TRBV19	TRBJ1-1	TGTGCCAGTAGTATAGGACAGGCAGCCACTGAAGCTTTCTTT	CASSIGQAATEAFF
TRBD2	NA	TRBV29-1	TRBJ2-3	TGCAGCGTTGTAGCGGGGATAGATACGCGGCATTTT	CSVVAGIDTRHF
NA	NA	TRBV2	TRBJ2-7	TGTGCCAGCAGTTACGGGCCGATTCGTGAGCAGTACTTC	CASSYGPIREQYF
NA	NA	TRBV3-1	TRBJ1-3	TGTGCCAGCAGCCCGAGAGGGGGGCGAGGAGGAAACACCATATATTTT	CASSPRGGRGGNTIYF
NA	NA	TRBV29-1	TRBJ1-6	TGCAGCGTTAGGCAGGGAAATTCACCCCTCCACTTT	CSVRQGNSPLHF
NA	NA	TRBV24-1	TRBJ2-1	NA	CATNDPTVAGGNYNEQSF
NA	few	TRBV20-1	TRBJ1-1	TGCAGTGCTAGAGATTTGGGAGGGGGGAACACTGAAGCTTTCTTT	CSARDLGGGNTEAFF
TRBD1	few	TRBV2	TRBJ1-6	TGTGCCAGCAGTGAAGGACAGGGTGGGCCCAGGTATGCTGCTTCACCCCTCCACTTT	CASSEGQGGPRYAASPLHF
TRBD1	few	TRBV30	TRBJ1-2	TGTGCCTGGAAACCCTCCGACAGGGCATATGGCTACACCTTC	CAWKPSDRAYGYTF
TRBD1	few	TRBV20-1	TRBJ2-3	TGCAGTGTTGCTTCTCGAAAGGGACAGGTCACAGATACGCAGTATTTT	CSVASRKGQVTDTQYF
TRBD2	many	TRBV2	TRBJ2-7	TGTGCCAGCAGCCTTGCTACCGCGGGAGTGGTCGAGCAGTACTTC	CASSLATAGVVEQYF
TRBD1	many	TRBV9	TRBJ1-1	TGTGCCAGCAGCGTAGAGGACAGGGTTTCAGCTGAAGCTTTCTTT	CASSVEDRVSAEAFF
NA	NA	TRBV7-3	TRBJ2-1	TGTGCCAGCAGCTCAAACGCGGACTCCTACAATGAGCAGTTCTTC	CASSSNADSYNEQFF
NA	many	TRBV2	TRBJ1-5	TGTGCCAGCAGTGAAGGTGGCAGGCGGGTCAATCAGCCCCAGCATTTT	CASSEGGRRVNQPQHF